This TCR beta chain originates from a study of a mutant IDH1 vaccine in newly diagnosed glioma. Time point given: week 35, safety follow-up. In every dose of vaccine, 300 ug of mutant IDH1 20-mer peptide was given alongside topical imiquimod. TCRdb keeps only in-frame clones here, not all; method: immunoSEQ multiplex PCR. The sample shows some 29,000 clones, 79% of them seen only once. On this clone itself: The antigen remains undetermined.

This sequence was found in a woman in her twenties or thirties with glioma. Some clones in this sample may be carry-over from other donors' samples. This specimen consisted of PBMCs, obtained from a glioma patient whose treatment included an IDH1 peptide vaccine.

As DNA, the CDR3 is TGCGCCAGCAGGAGAAAGTTGGATGAGCAGTTCTTC. Translation: CASRRKLDEQFF. The genes are TRBV5-1 and TRBJ2-1; no reliable D call. Germline V CDR1 and CDR2: SGHRS, YFSETQ. The CDR3 has 12 amino acids. V was cut by 5 bases and J by 8 bases, with 11 bases left in between.